This T cell receptor (beta chain) was identified in a study of blood T cell repertoires in COVID-19. On the study more broadly: Samples taken during acute and convalescent COVID-19 were collected in the United States, Italy and Spain. PBMCs, B-cell-depleted T cells, or T cells were the source of the cDNA or gDNA that made up the material.

Here immunoSEQ multiplex PCR was the method, and the copy in TCRdb shows in-frame clones only, minus some. There are more than 250,000 clones in the sample; roughly 86% occur only once, and under 3% lies in the top ten. Allocation to cohorts depended on clinical history reported by the participants. The sample taken for sequencing was PBMCs or T cells enriched from blood (not recorded which). The origin of this receptor is a woman aged 18-30 years who had recovered from COVID-19.

CDR3 amino acids: CASSLPRWGVGELFF. The CDR3 region has the DNA TGTGCCAGCAGCTTACCCCGCTGGGGCGTCGGGGAGCTGTTTTTT. V gene TRBV7-8 combines with J gene TRBJ2-2, with D tentatively TRBD1 (5 bases). Germline CDR1 is SGHVS and CDR2 is FQNEAQ. CDR3 length: 15 amino acids. V dropped 2 bases and J dropped 7 bases, with 14 bases sitting between them.